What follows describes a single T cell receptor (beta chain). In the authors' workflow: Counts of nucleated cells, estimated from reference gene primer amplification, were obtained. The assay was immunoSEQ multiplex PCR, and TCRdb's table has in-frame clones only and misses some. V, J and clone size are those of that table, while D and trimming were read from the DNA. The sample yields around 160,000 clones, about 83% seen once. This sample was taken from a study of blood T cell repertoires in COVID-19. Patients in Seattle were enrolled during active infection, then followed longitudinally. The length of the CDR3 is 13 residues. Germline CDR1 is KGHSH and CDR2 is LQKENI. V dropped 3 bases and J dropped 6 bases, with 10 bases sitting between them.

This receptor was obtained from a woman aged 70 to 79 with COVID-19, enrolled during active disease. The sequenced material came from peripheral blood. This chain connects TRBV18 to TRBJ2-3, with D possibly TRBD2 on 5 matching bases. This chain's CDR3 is CASSPGTGDTQYF. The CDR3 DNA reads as TGTGCCAGCTCACCCGGCACGGGGGATACGCAGTATTTT. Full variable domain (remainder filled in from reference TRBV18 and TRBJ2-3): NAGVMQNPRHLVRRRGQEARLRCSPMKGHSHVYWYRQLPEEGLKFMVYLQKENIIDESGMPKERFSAEFPKEGPSILRIQQVVRGDSAAYFCASSPGTGDTQYFGPGTRLTVL.